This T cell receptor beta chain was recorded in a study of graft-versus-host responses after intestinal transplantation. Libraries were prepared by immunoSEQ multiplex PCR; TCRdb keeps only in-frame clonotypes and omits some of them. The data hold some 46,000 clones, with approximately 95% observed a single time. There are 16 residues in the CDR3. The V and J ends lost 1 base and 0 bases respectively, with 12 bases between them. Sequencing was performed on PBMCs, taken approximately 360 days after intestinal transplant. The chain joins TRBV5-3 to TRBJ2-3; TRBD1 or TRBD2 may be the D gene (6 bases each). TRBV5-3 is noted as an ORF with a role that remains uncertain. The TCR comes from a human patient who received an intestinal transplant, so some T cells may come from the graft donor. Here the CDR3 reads CARSLRGQISTDTQYF. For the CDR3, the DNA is TGTGCCAGAAGCTTGCGGGGGCAGATTAGCACAGATACGCAGTATTTT.